The 24 T cell receptor beta chains in this list originate from one sample, sequenced in a study of T cell changes during pregnancy in multiple sclerosis. The method was immunoSEQ multiplex PCR; TCRdb's version includes in-frame clones alone and lacks a portion of them. The sample records about 77,000 clones, more than 85% being singletons. The sample here was peripheral blood, taken after pregnancy. The receptor set was obtained from a female donor in good health, enrolled as a control in a pregnancy study.

The CDR3 spells CASSLVAGGPTGELFF. CDR3 bases: TGTGCCAGCAGTTTAGTCGCAGGGGGCCCCACCGGGGAGCTGTTTTTT. The genes are TRBV27 and TRBJ2-2; TRBD1 matches 8 bases. CDR3 length: 16 residues. Germline CDR1 MNHEY, CDR2 SMNVEV (reference sequence). V shed 2 bases, J shed 4 bases, and the junction held 6 bases outside the gene matches.

This chain joins TRBV7-2 and TRBJ2-4, with D uncertain. V was pared by 1 base and J by 3 bases, with 10 bases between. The CDR3 is made up of 15 amino acids. Germline CDR1 reads SGHTA; CDR2 reads FQGNSA. Here the CDR3 DNA reads TGTGCCAGCAGCTTAGGCGGATCTGGCAAAAACATTCAGTACTTC. Translated: CASSLGGSGKNIQYF.

The rearrangement links TRBV7-9 to TRBJ1-5; TRBD1 agrees at 9 bases. Trimming took 5 bases from V and 1 from J; bases not matched to a gene: 9. The CDR3 has 17 residues. Germline assignment: CDR1 SEHNR and CDR2 FQNEAQ (reference sequence). DNA of the CDR3: TGTGCCAGCAGCCGAGGACAGGGGAGGATGAGCAATCAGCCCCAGCATTTT. Translated, it gives CASSRGQGRMSNQPQHF.

This chain uses TRBV9 with TRBJ2-2, with D perhaps matching TRBD1 (5 bases). CDR3 length: 16 amino acids. The germline gives CDR1 SGDLS, CDR2 YYNGEE. Deletions cut 0 bases from V and 6 bases from J, with 15 bases between. This CDR3 reads CASSVGQKASSGELFF. The CDR3 DNA sequence: TGTGCCAGCAGCGTAGGACAGAAGGCTTCCTCCGGGGAGCTGTTTTTT.

This sequence joins TRBV7-3 and TRBJ1-6; D is unclear. The CDR3 is made up of 14 amino acids. Per germline, CDR1 SGHTA and CDR2 FQGTGA. V lost 2 bases, J lost 8 bases, and 10 bases lay in between. The DNA for the CDR3 is TGTGCCAGCAGCTTAGAAGGGAGGGATTCACCCCTCCACTTT. Encoded protein: CASSLEGRDSPLHF. Complete variable domain (other parts from reference TRBV7-3 and TRBJ1-6): GAGVSQTPSNKVTEKGKYVELRCDPISGHTALYWYRQSLGQGPEFLIYFQGTGAADDSGLPNDRFFAVRPEGSVSTLKIQRTERGDSAVYLCASSLEGRDSPLHFGNGTRLTVT.

J is TRBJ2-1 and V is TRBV18; D unclear. The germline V and J ends were trimmed by 3 bases and 0 bases, with 9 bases remaining between them. The CDR3 consists of 15 residues. Germline CDR1 is KGHSH and CDR2 is LQKENI. CDR3 DNA sequence: TGTGCCAGCTCACCCGGTGCGAGCTCCTACAATGAGCAGTTCTTC. Amino acid sequence: CASSPGASSYNEQFF.

The rearrangement joins TRBV4-2 to TRBJ2-7, with TRBD2 as a possible D gene (6 bases). Germline values: CDR1 LGHNA, CDR2 YNFKEQ. This CDR3 spans 13 amino acids. V was shortened by 5 bases and J by 1 base, with 9 bases between the two germline ends. The CDR3 DNA is TGTGCCAGCAGCAACCGGGGGTCCTACGAGCAGTACTTC. Protein: CASSNRGSYEQYF.

The DNA for the CDR3 is TGTGCCAGCAGTGAAGTGTTAGCGGGGCCCTACGAGCAGTACTTC. It yields the protein CASSEVLAGPYEQYF. J is TRBJ2-7 and V is TRBV6-1; 8 nucleotides align to TRBD2. Losses at the gene ends were 1 base for V and 2 bases for J; bases not matched to a gene: 4. Germline values: CDR1 MNHNS, CDR2 SASEGT. The CDR3 has 15 residues.

The gene calls are TRBV18 and TRBJ2-7; D might be TRBD1 (6 bases). Between the trimmed V and J ends, which lost 4 bases and 4 bases, there was a span of 14 bases. CDR1 and CDR2 (germline): KGHSH, LQKENI. The CDR3 contains 14 residues. The CDR3 DNA reads TGTGCCAGCTCACTCGGACAGTTTTCTTACGAGCAGTACTTC. Amino acid sequence: CASSLGQFSYEQYF. Looking up the rest from reference TRBV18 and TRBJ2-7 gives the full variable domain: NAGVMQNPRHLVRRRGQEARLRCSPMKGHSHVYWYRQLPEEGLKFMVYLQKENIIDESGMPKERFSAEFPKEGPSILRIQQVVRGDSAAYFCASSLGQFSYEQYFGPGTRLTVT.

V gene TRBV10-3 combines with J gene TRBJ2-7; a weak D match, TRBD2 (5 bases). Germline-derived CDR1 and CDR2 are ENHRY and SYGVKD. Trimming shortened V by 10 bases and J by 6 bases, and 16 bases separated the two germline ends. The CDR3 is made up of 12 amino acids. The CDR3 sequence: CATRETNGEQYF. CDR3 nucleotide sequence: TGTGCCACCCGGGAAACCAACGGCGAGCAGTACTTC.

The chain uses TRBV11-2 and TRBJ2-3; 9 bases map to TRBD2. The germline gives CDR1 SGHAT, CDR2 FQNNGV. The CDR3 sequence is 16 residues long. Germline trimming cut 2 bases from V and 5 bases from J; bases unmatched to any gene: 8. In nucleotides, the CDR3 is TGTGCCAGCAGCTTACGCGCGGGGGGGCCCGAAGATACGCAGTATTTT. It encodes CASSLRAGGPEDTQYF.

The J gene is TRBJ1-2, the V gene TRBV30, with D unresolved. Trimming removed 1 base at V and 8 bases at J, with 11 bases between. The CDR3 is 12 residues long. The V gene's germline CDR1 is GTSNPN and CDR2 SVGIG (reference sequence). CDR3 nucleotides: TGTGCCTGGAGTGACGAACAGACCGGCTACACCTTC. Protein product: CAWSDEQTGYTF. The variable domain in full, with the rest retrieved from reference TRBV30 and TRBJ1-2, is SQTIHQWPATLVQPVGSPLSLECTVEGTSNPNLYWYRQAAGRGLQLLFYSVGIGQISSEVPQNLSASRPQDRQFILSSKKLLLSDSGFYLCAWSDEQTGYTFGSGTRLTVV.

The CDR3 reads CASSRVGDTQYF. CDR3 bases: TGTGCCAGCAGTCGGGTTGGGGATACGCAGTATTTT. V gene TRBV27 combines with J gene TRBJ2-3; unclear D gene. The length of the CDR3 is 12 residues. The V end lost 5 bases, the J end lost 6 bases, and 9 bases lay between the germline ends. Germline CDR1 and CDR2: MNHEY and SMNVEV (reference sequence).

This rearrangement joins TRBV28 to TRBJ1-5, with a possible D match to TRBD1 (6 bases). Per germline, CDR1 MDHEN and CDR2 SYDVKM. CDR3 length: 16 residues. Trimming cost V 7 bases and J 6 bases, with 22 bases left between them. The CDR3 here is CASTRRGAKGLQPQHF. Written as DNA, the CDR3 is TGTGCCAGCACCCGGCGGGGGGCCAAGGGGCTTCAGCCCCAGCATTTT.

The gene calls are TRBV6-1 and TRBJ2-1; 8 bases match TRBD2. Trimming at V came to 4 bases and at J to 7 bases, leaving 6 bases not matched to a gene. CDR1 is MNHNS, CDR2 SASEGT, per germline. CDR3 length equals 14 residues. CDR3 nucleotides: TGTGCCAGCAGTGCCGGGACTAGGGGGAATGAGCAGTTCTTC. This gives the protein CASSAGTRGNEQFF.

Here the CDR3 DNA reads TGTGCCAGCAGCTCCAAAGTGGGGGGGGGTATGCGGGAGCAGTTCTTC. This codes for CASSSKVGGGMREQFF. This chain uses TRBV7-8 with TRBJ2-1, with 7 bases lining up with TRBD2. The length of the CDR3 is 16 residues. Germline trimming cut 4 bases from V and 10 bases from J; bases unmatched to any gene: 16. Germline lookup yields CDR1 SGHVS and CDR2 FQNEAQ.

This chain connects TRBV30 to TRBJ1-5; 7 bases are a match to TRBD1. The CDR3 has 14 amino acids. Looked up from germline, CDR1 is GTSNPN and CDR2 is SVGIG (reference sequence). The junction had 5 bases not matched to a gene; V was cut back by 2 bases and J by 4 bases. CDR3 region: CAWSRKQGNQPQHF. In nucleotides, the CDR3 is TGTGCCTGGAGTAGAAAACAGGGGAATCAGCCCCAGCATTTT. The complete variable domain, with remaining parts taken from reference TRBV30 and TRBJ1-5, reads SQTIHQWPATLVQPVGSPLSLECTVEGTSNPNLYWYRQAAGRGLQLLFYSVGIGQISSEVPQNLSASRPQDRQFILSSKKLLLSDSGFYLCAWSRKQGNQPQHFGDGTRLSIL.

This rearrangement joins TRBV5-1 to TRBJ2-5; possibly TRBD2 for D (7 bases). The CDR3 covers 17 residues. The V and J ends lost 3 bases and 7 bases respectively, with 25 bases between them. Germline V gene data show CDR1 as SGHRS and CDR2 as YFSETQ. The CDR3 region has the DNA TGCGCCAGCAGCTGGGAGGGGGTTAGTGGTGGTGAGCGGACCCAGTACTTC. Translated: CASSWEGVSGGERTQYF.

This clone appeared once. The V and J genes are TRBV5-1 and TRBJ1-4; D might be TRBD1 (5 bases). The V and J ends lost 0 bases and 10 bases respectively, with 7 bases between them. Germline V gene data show CDR1 as SGHRS and CDR2 as YFSETQ. This CDR3 contains 12 residues. DNA for the CDR3: TGCGCCAGCAGCTTGGACGGGGGAAAACTGTTTTTT. Its translation: CASSLDGGKLFF.

The J gene is TRBJ1-2, the V gene TRBV6-5; weak D call: TRBD1 (5 bases). Germline values: CDR1 MNHEY, CDR2 SVGAGI. The CDR3 spans 15 residues. V was shortened by 3 bases and J by 3 bases, with 14 bases between the two germline ends. CDR3 region: CASSYGSAGYYGYTF. The CDR3 nucleotides read TGTGCCAGCAGTTATGGTTCGGCAGGGTACTATGGCTACACCTTC.

J is TRBJ2-7 and V is TRBV9, with 14 bases identical to TRBD2. The CDR3 consists of 17 residues. Trimming removed 2 bases from V and 5 bases from J; junction bases left unmatched: 9. Germline V lookup: CDR1 SGDLS, CDR2 YYNGEE. The CDR3 DNA is TGTGCCAGCAGCGTGAAGGGACTAGCGGGGGTCGGGGACGAGCAGTACTTC. This encodes CASSVKGLAGVGDEQYF.

Points on this clone: The sample contains more than one DNA sequence encoding this CDR3. The chain employs TRBV27 and TRBJ1-5; maybe TRBD1 (6 bases). V lost 4 bases to trimming and J lost 4 bases, with 11 bases between them. Germline V gives CDR1 MNHEY, CDR2 SMNVEV (reference sequence). CDR3 length: 14 residues. The CDR3 loop reads CASSSRGGNQPQHF. CDR3 in DNA: TGTGCCAGCAGTTCAAGGGGGGGTAATCAGCCCCAGCATTTT.

This chain joins TRBV2 and TRBJ2-3, with unresolved D. The germline V gene encodes CDR1 SNHLY and CDR2 FYNNEI. V gave up 1 base and J gave up 4 bases, with 9 bases separating them. This CDR3 region has 14 residues. CDR3 DNA sequence: TGTGCCAGCAGTGAAGGCTATAGCCCAGATACGCAGTATTTT. Translation: CASSEGYSPDTQYF.

The chain carries TRBV5-1 and TRBJ2-3; D unclear. The CDR3 is made up of 15 amino acids. Germline CDR1 reads SGHRS; CDR2 reads YFSETQ. V shed 2 bases and J shed 2 bases, with 12 bases lying between them. The CDR3 is CASSFADPLTDTQYF. In DNA form, the CDR3 reads TGCGCCAGCAGCTTCGCGGATCCCCTCACAGATACGCAGTATTTT.